These T cell receptor beta chains were read from a single sample in a study of CD8+ T cells in alopecia areata. Some clones are missing from TCRdb's copy, which holds only in-frame ones; the method was immunoSEQ multiplex PCR. The data contain some 240,000 clones, approximately 61% of them singletons. Sequenced material: CD4+ T cells sorted from blood, taken at week 0. These receptors all stem from a human donor with alopecia areata. The CDR3 runs from the conserved cysteine through the conserved F or W. The order of the fields is D gene, clone size, J gene, V gene, CDR3 protein, CDR3 DNA. D genes are given only for firm matches. Clone size is not always given. Where it is, it says once, few, many or a class for expanded clones.

d_gene: -; abundance: -; j_gene: TRBJ2-2; v_gene: TRBV7-9; CDR3aa: CASSLQAGWTGELFF; CDR3nt: TGTGCCAGCAGCTTACAGGCAGGGTGGACCGGGGAGCTGTTTTTT
d_gene: TRBD1; abundance: -; j_gene: TRBJ2-2; v_gene: TRBV9; CDR3aa: CASRTRGLTGELFF; CDR3nt: TGTGCCAGCCGGACGAGGGGGCTCACCGGGGAGCTGTTTTTT
d_gene: TRBD2; abundance: -; j_gene: TRBJ2-1; v_gene: TRBV30; CDR3aa: CAWSVPSGGASYNEQFF; CDR3nt: TGTGCCTGGAGTGTCCCGAGCGGGGGGGCTTCCTACAATGAGCAGTTCTTC
d_gene: TRBD1; abundance: -; j_gene: TRBJ1-2; v_gene: TRBV11-2; CDR3aa: CASRSWDRIVTF; CDR3nt: TGTGCCAGCAGGAGCTGGGACAGAATAGTCACCTTC
d_gene: -; abundance: -; j_gene: TRBJ2-7; v_gene: TRBV6-1; CDR3aa: CASSATGPPGGEQYF; CDR3nt: TGTGCCAGCAGCGCGACAGGTCCCCCCGGAGGCGAGCAGTACTTC
d_gene: -; abundance: -; j_gene: TRBJ2-1; v_gene: TRBV29-1; CDR3aa: CSARLGSDEQFF; CDR3nt: TGCAGCGCCCGACTAGGCTCCGATGAGCAGTTCTTC
d_gene: -; abundance: -; j_gene: TRBJ1-6; v_gene: TRBV6-1; CDR3aa: CASTQTGPLHF; CDR3nt: TGTGCCAGCACCCAGACAGGCCCCCTCCACTTT
d_gene: TRBD2; abundance: many; j_gene: TRBJ2-1; v_gene: TRBV30; CDR3aa: CASAAGGFLNEQFF; CDR3nt: TGTGCCTCGGCAGCGGGAGGGTTCCTTAATGAGCAGTTCTTC
d_gene: -; abundance: -; j_gene: TRBJ2-2; v_gene: TRBV15; CDR3aa: CATSRSLATGELFF; CDR3nt: TGTGCCACCAGCAGATCTCTAGCAACCGGGGAGCTGTTTTTT
d_gene: -; abundance: once; j_gene: TRBJ1-2; v_gene: TRBV6-1; CDR3aa: CASSLQRAAWYGYTF; CDR3nt: TGTGCCAGCAGTCTACAACGCGCGGCATGGTATGGCTACACCTTC
d_gene: -; abundance: -; j_gene: TRBJ1-5; v_gene: TRBV9; CDR3aa: CASSVDPLANQPQHF; CDR3nt: TGTGCCAGCAGCGTAGACCCTCTTGCCAATCAGCCCCAGCATTTT
d_gene: TRBD1; abundance: -; j_gene: TRBJ1-4; v_gene: TRBV15; CDR3aa: CATSGEQGGRREKLFF; CDR3nt: TGTGCCACCAGCGGAGAACAGGGGGGTCGTCGTGAAAAACTGTTTTTT
d_gene: -; abundance: -; j_gene: TRBJ2-7; v_gene: TRBV7-8; CDR3aa: CASSLAKRDREQYF; CDR3nt: TGTGCCAGCAGCTTAGCAAAAAGAGACAGGGAGCAGTACTTC
d_gene: TRBD1; abundance: few; j_gene: TRBJ2-6; v_gene: TRBV5-1; CDR3aa: CASRQGAFSGANVLTF; CDR3nt: TGCGCCAGCAGGCAGGGGGCCTTCTCTGGGGCCAACGTCCTGACTTTC
d_gene: TRBD2; abundance: few; j_gene: TRBJ2-1; v_gene: TRBV18; CDR3aa: CASSPGLAGVLPYNEQFF; CDR3nt: TGTGCCAGCTCACCCGGACTAGCGGGAGTCCTCCCATACAATGAGCAGTTCTTC
d_gene: -; abundance: -; j_gene: TRBJ2-2; v_gene: TRBV6-1; CDR3aa: CASTGMVGELFF; CDR3nt: TGTGCCAGCACCGGGATGGTCGGGGAGCTGTTTTTT
d_gene: TRBD1; abundance: -; j_gene: TRBJ2-7; v_gene: TRBV9; CDR3aa: CASSVEGTGGEQYF; CDR3nt: TGTGCCAGCAGCGTAGAAGGGACAGGGGGCGAGCAGTACTTC
d_gene: -; abundance: -; j_gene: TRBJ2-7; v_gene: TRBV11-2; CDR3aa: CASSSGPRLEQYF; CDR3nt: TGTGCCAGCAGCTCGGGTCCCCGCTTGGAGCAGTACTTC
d_gene: -; abundance: few; j_gene: TRBJ1-1; v_gene: TRBV6-6; CDR3aa: CASSYGQRNTEAFF; CDR3nt: TGTGCCAGCAGTTACGGACAGAGGAACACTGAAGCTTTCTTT
d_gene: TRBD2; abundance: -; j_gene: TRBJ2-3; v_gene: TRBV4-1; CDR3aa: CASSQASGTSGSTDTQYF; CDR3nt: TGCGCCAGCAGCCAAGCTTCCGGGACTAGCGGATCCACAGATACGCAGTATTTT
d_gene: -; abundance: once; j_gene: TRBJ2-5; v_gene: TRBV5-6; CDR3aa: CASSLGRQETQYF; CDR3nt: TGTGCCAGCAGCTTGGGGCGCCAAGAGACCCAGTACTTC
d_gene: -; abundance: many; j_gene: TRBJ2-3; v_gene: TRBV2; CDR3aa: CASRRPTVTDTQYF; CDR3nt: TGTGCCAGCCGGAGACCAACGGTTACAGATACGCAGTATTTT
d_gene: TRBD1; abundance: many; j_gene: TRBJ1-1; v_gene: TRBV7-2; CDR3aa: CAKQTGGRGWTEAFF; CDR3nt: TGTGCCAAACAGACAGGGGGCAGGGGATGGACTGAAGCTTTCTTT
d_gene: TRBD1; abundance: -; j_gene: TRBJ2-7; v_gene: TRBV5-1; CDR3aa: CASAPRDRSYEQYF; CDR3nt: TGCGCCAGTGCCCCCCGGGACAGGTCCTACGAGCAGTACTTC
d_gene: TRBD1; abundance: -; j_gene: TRBJ2-1; v_gene: TRBV4-1; CDR3aa: CASSQVPGGAYNEQFF; CDR3nt: TGCGCCAGCAGCCAAGTCCCAGGGGGCGCCTACAATGAGCAGTTCTTC
d_gene: -; abundance: few; j_gene: TRBJ2-1; v_gene: TRBV4-2; CDR3aa: CASSQVNEQFF; CDR3nt: TGTGCCAGCAGCCAAGTGAATGAGCAGTTCTTC
d_gene: -; abundance: -; j_gene: TRBJ1-2; v_gene: TRBV5-6; CDR3aa: CASSLMGMGYTF; CDR3nt: TGTGCCAGCAGCTTGATGGGTATGGGCTACACCTTC
d_gene: -; abundance: -; j_gene: TRBJ1-1; v_gene: TRBV27; CDR3aa: CASSLKRTGSNTEAFF; CDR3nt: TGTGCCAGCAGTTTAAAACGTACAGGTTCAAACACTGAAGCTTTCTTT
d_gene: TRBD2; abundance: few; j_gene: TRBJ2-4; v_gene: TRBV7-2; CDR3aa: CASSQGTSGLGGIQYF; CDR3nt: TGTGCCAGCAGCCAGGGGACTAGCGGACTGGGGGGCATTCAGTACTTC
d_gene: TRBD2; abundance: few; j_gene: TRBJ2-1; v_gene: TRBV7-8; CDR3aa: CASSLTSGAYNEQFF; CDR3nt: TGTGCCAGCAGCTTAACTAGCGGGGCCTACAATGAGCAGTTCTTC
d_gene: -; abundance: -; j_gene: TRBJ1-1; v_gene: TRBV7-3; CDR3aa: CASSPGTGLRAFF; CDR3nt: TGTGCCAGCAGCCCTGGGACGGGTCTAAGGGCTTTCTTT
d_gene: -; abundance: -; j_gene: TRBJ2-7; v_gene: TRBV19; CDR3aa: CASSNSGEIRYEQYF; CDR3nt: TGTGCCAGTAGTAACTCAGGGGAGATCCGCTACGAGCAGTACTTC
d_gene: -; abundance: -; j_gene: TRBJ1-6; v_gene: TRBV15; CDR3aa: CATSYAKREGPLHF; CDR3nt: TGTGCCACCAGCTATGCTAAACGAGAGGGCCCCCTCCACTTT
d_gene: -; abundance: -; j_gene: TRBJ1-2; v_gene: TRBV30; CDR3aa: CAWSDYGYTF; CDR3nt: TGTGCCTGGAGTGATTATGGCTACACCTTC
d_gene: TRBD1; abundance: -; j_gene: TRBJ1-2; v_gene: TRBV5-6; CDR3aa: CASIIRGGQQAGYTF; CDR3nt: TGTGCCAGCATCATCCGGGGGGGACAGCAAGCTGGCTACACCTTC
d_gene: -; abundance: -; j_gene: TRBJ2-3; v_gene: TRBV27; CDR3aa: CASTRGYEDTDTQYF; CDR3nt: TGTGCCAGCACCCGGGGGTATGAAGACACAGATACGCAGTATTTT
d_gene: -; abundance: few; j_gene: TRBJ1-2; v_gene: TRBV7-3; CDR3aa: CASSFAGVGGYTF; CDR3nt: TGTGCCAGCAGCTTCGCGGGCGTCGGTGGCTACACCTTC
d_gene: -; abundance: -; j_gene: TRBJ1-2; v_gene: TRBV2; CDR3aa: CASSESGLDIYGYTF; CDR3nt: TGTGCCAGCAGTGAATCGGGACTAGACATCTATGGCTACACCTTC
d_gene: -; abundance: -; j_gene: TRBJ2-2; v_gene: TRBV14; CDR3aa: CASSHGGAALFF; CDR3nt: TGTGCCAGCAGCCATGGCGGGGCTGCGCTGTTTTTT
d_gene: -; abundance: -; j_gene: TRBJ1-4; v_gene: TRBV7-7; CDR3aa: CASSFLRNDEKLFF; CDR3nt: TGTGCTAGCAGCTTTCTCAGGAATGATGAAAAACTGTTTTTT
d_gene: -; abundance: few; j_gene: TRBJ2-1; v_gene: TRBV5-1; CDR3aa: CASSPLAVRVDNEQFF; CDR3nt: TGCGCCAGCAGCCCGTTAGCAGTCCGGGTCGACAATGAGCAGTTCTTC
d_gene: TRBD2; abundance: -; j_gene: TRBJ2-4; v_gene: TRBV11-2; CDR3aa: CASSLALGLANIQYF; CDR3nt: TGTGCCAGCAGCTTAGCCCTCGGACTAGCGAACATTCAGTACTTC
d_gene: TRBD1; abundance: -; j_gene: TRBJ1-2; v_gene: TRBV30; CDR3aa: CAWSGQGSYGYTF; CDR3nt: TGTGCCTGGAGTGGACAGGGATCGTATGGCTACACCTTC
d_gene: -; abundance: -; j_gene: TRBJ2-4; v_gene: TRBV7-8; CDR3aa: CASSASRVARGDIQYF; CDR3nt: TGTGCCAGCAGCGCCTCGAGGGTAGCGAGGGGGGACATTCAGTACTTC
d_gene: TRBD2; abundance: -; j_gene: TRBJ2-2; v_gene: TRBV5-1; CDR3aa: CASSFRREDPRLGGELFF; CDR3nt: TGCGCCAGCAGCTTTCGGCGGGAGGACCCTAGATTGGGCGGGGAGCTGTTTTTT
d_gene: -; abundance: -; j_gene: TRBJ2-6; v_gene: TRBV6-5; CDR3aa: CASSSQGGANVLTF; CDR3nt: TGTGCCAGCAGCTCTCAGGGTGGGGCCAACGTCCTGACTTTC
d_gene: -; abundance: few; j_gene: TRBJ1-2; v_gene: TRBV6-5; CDR3aa: CASTNGAGAGYTF; CDR3nt: TGTGCCAGCACTAACGGTGCAGGAGCGGGCTACACCTTC
d_gene: -; abundance: -; j_gene: TRBJ2-7; v_gene: TRBV21-1; CDR3aa: CASSNRSRAGEQYF; CDR3nt: TGTGCCAGCAGCAATAGAAGCAGGGCGGGCGAGCAGTACTTC
d_gene: -; abundance: few; j_gene: TRBJ2-7; v_gene: TRBV11-2; CDR3aa: CASSLEAGTYEQYF; CDR3nt: TGTGCCAGCAGCTTAGAGGCAGGTACTTACGAGCAGTACTTC
d_gene: TRBD1; abundance: once; j_gene: TRBJ2-1; v_gene: TRBV29-1; CDR3aa: CSARWGQGPLEQFF; CDR3nt: TGCAGCGCCCGTTGGGGACAGGGGCCCCTTGAGCAGTTCTTC
d_gene: TRBD1; abundance: -; j_gene: TRBJ2-7; v_gene: TRBV25-1; CDR3aa: CASSERWTGVYEQYF; CDR3nt: TGTGCCAGCAGTGAACGCTGGACAGGGGTTTACGAGCAGTACTTC
d_gene: -; abundance: -; j_gene: TRBJ1-5; v_gene: TRBV6-5; CDR3aa: CASSYEIQGSPKHF; CDR3nt: TGTGCCAGCAGTTACGAGATCCAGGGCTCCCCTAAGCATTTT
d_gene: -; abundance: -; j_gene: TRBJ2-7; v_gene: TRBV20-1; CDR3aa: CSASAGIEQYF; CDR3nt: TGCAGTGCTAGTGCCGGGATCGAGCAGTACTTC
d_gene: -; abundance: -; j_gene: TRBJ1-3; v_gene: TRBV30; CDR3aa: CAWSVRGTLSGNTIYF; CDR3nt: TGTGCCTGGAGTGTAAGGGGGACACTCTCTGGAAACACCATATATTTT
d_gene: -; abundance: -; j_gene: TRBJ2-6; v_gene: TRBV7-2; CDR3aa: CASSLAPRSGANVLTF; CDR3nt: TGTGCCAGCAGCTTAGCGCCCCGCTCTGGGGCCAACGTCCTGACTTTC
d_gene: -; abundance: -; j_gene: TRBJ2-3; v_gene: TRBV25-1; CDR3aa: CASGRDSVSDTQYF; CDR3nt: TGTGCCAGCGGGCGGGATTCAGTCTCAGATACGCAGTATTTT
d_gene: -; abundance: -; j_gene: TRBJ1-1; v_gene: TRBV6-6; CDR3aa: CASSLPGNTEAFF; CDR3nt: TGTGCCAGCAGCCTTCCGGGGAACACTGAAGCTTTCTTT
d_gene: -; abundance: once; j_gene: TRBJ1-2; v_gene: TRBV6-5; CDR3aa: CASSRDRYGYTF; CDR3nt: TGTGCCAGCAGCCGGGACCGGTATGGCTACACCTTC